This TCR beta chain stems from a study of control samples from healthy donors and cancer patients. Germline-derived CDR1 and CDR2 are MDHEN and SYDVKM. This CDR3 is 15 amino acids long. Trimming took off 6 bases at V and 2 bases at J, with 14 bases between the two ends. This table comes from immunoSEQ multiplex PCR, and its TCRdb copy is limited to in-frame clones, with some not included. The table includes some 65,000 clones, roughly 80% detected once. The sequencing sample was made of PBMCs. The sequence came from a woman aged 50 to 65 with lung cancer. The rearrangement uses TRBV28 and TRBJ2-1; possibly TRBD1 for D (5 bases). The CDR3 loop is CASRGQSLTYNEQFF. DNA for the CDR3: TGTGCCAGCAGGGGGCAGTCCTTAACCTACAATGAGCAGTTCTTC.